The next 21 T cell receptor beta chains were all read from a single sample in a study of shared clonotypes between healthy human individuals. Using immunoSEQ multiplex PCR, the repertoire was profiled, and TCRdb retains in-frame clones only, with some absent. The table has roughly 480,000 clones, 65% to 80% seen once. Sequencing was carried out using PBMCs. These receptors were taken from a woman between 40 and 55 years old in good health. Some clones in this sample may be carry-over from other donors' samples.

The chain links TRBV9 to TRBJ2-3, with 7 nucleotides matching TRBD2. Germline-derived CDR1 and CDR2 are SGDLS and YYNGEE. V lost 6 bases and J lost 1; bases outside the gene matches: 2. There are 13 residues in the CDR3. CDR3 nucleotide sequence: TGTGCCAGCATGGGGGGGGGCACAGATACGCAGTATTTT. Amino acid sequence: CASMGGGTDTQYF.

The chain uses TRBV6-4 and TRBJ2-1; 10 bases fit TRBD2. Germline CDR1 and CDR2: MRHNA and SNTAGT. This CDR3 region has 14 residues. Trimming at V came to 6 bases and at J to 5 bases, leaving 4 bases not matched to a gene. CDR3 nucleotides: TGTGCCAGCAGACCTAGCGGGAGTAACAATGAGCAGTTCTTC. This encodes CASRPSGSNNEQFF.

The genes are TRBV5-1 and TRBJ2-7; 7 bases are a match to TRBD2. V lost 9 bases to trimming and J lost 2 bases; unmatched junction nucleotides: 20. Germline V gene lookup returns CDR1 SGHRS and CDR2 YFSETQ. The CDR3 has 17 residues. DNA of the CDR3: TGCGCCAAGCATTCAGTGATACGCGGGGGATTTACCTACGAGCAGTACTTC. Encoded protein: CAKHSVIRGGFTYEQYF.

The chain couples TRBV4-2 to TRBJ2-7, with D hard to call. The germline CDR1 and CDR2 sequences are LGHNA and YNFKEQ. V gave up 0 bases and J gave up 7 bases, with 10 bases separating them. The CDR3 consists of 13 residues. The CDR3 sequence is CASSQEQPREQYF. In DNA form, the CDR3 reads TGTGCCAGCAGCCAAGAACAGCCGCGGGAGCAGTACTTC.

The J gene is TRBJ2-5, the V gene TRBV27; the D is unclear. The CDR3 runs to 14 residues. Between the trimmed V and J ends, which lost 1 base and 5 bases, there was a span of 11 bases. The germline V gene encodes CDR1 MNHEY and CDR2 SMNVEV (reference sequence). As DNA, the CDR3 is TGTGCCAGCAGTTTATTTATAGGCATGGAGACCCAGTACTTC. Residues: CASSLFIGMETQYF.

In this sample, this clone turned up a few times. The rearrangement uses TRBV28 and TRBJ1-1; the D is unclear. Germline CDR1 and CDR2: MDHEN and SYDVKM. This CDR3 has 15 residues. V dropped 2 bases and J dropped 4 bases, with 14 bases sitting between them. The CDR3 DNA is TGTGCCAGCAGTTTACGGATCTCCTGGGGCACTGAAGCTTTCTTT. Amino acids: CASSLRISWGTEAFF.

This rearrangement joins TRBV2 to TRBJ2-1; perhaps TRBD1 as D (5 bases). Trimming pared 6 bases from V and 1 base from J, leaving 22 bases between. The germline CDR1 and CDR2 sequences are SNHLY and FYNNEI. The CDR3 contains 18 residues. CDR3 coding DNA: TGTGCCAGCAGGCCACCCAGTACAGGTCCCGGGTCCTACAATGAGCAGTTCTTC. Protein product: CASRPPSTGPGSYNEQFF. The full variable domain, rest sourced from reference TRBV2 and TRBJ2-1, is EPEVTQTPSHQVTQMGQEVILRCVPISNHLYFYWYRQILGQKVEFLVSFYNNEISEKSEIFDDQFSVERPDGSNFTLKIRSTKLEDSAMYFCASRPPSTGPGSYNEQFFGPGTRLTVL.

The V and J genes are TRBV7-6 and TRBJ1-5; D possibly corresponds to TRBD1 (6 bases). Germline assignment: CDR1 SGHVS and CDR2 FNYEAQ. V was trimmed by 5 bases and J by 9 bases, leaving 17 bases between them. The CDR3 totals 14 residues. The CDR3 region has the DNA TGTGCCAGCAGCCAACAGGGATCGTCGGGGCCCCAGCATTTT. Translation gives CASSQQGSSGPQHF. Full variable domain (rest looked up from reference TRBV7-6 and TRBJ1-5): GAGVSQSPRYKVTKRGQDVALRCDPISGHVSLYWYRQALGQGPEFLTYFNYEAQQDKSGLPNDRFSAERPEGSISTLTIQRTEQRDSAMYRCASSQQGSSGPQHFGDGTRLSIL.

The V and J genes are TRBV6-5 and TRBJ1-3; 8 bases match TRBD1. Germline V lookup: CDR1 MNHEY, CDR2 SVGAGI. V trimming: 2 bases; J trimming: 3 bases; junction bases outside the gene matches: 0. CDR3 size: 14 residues. CDR3 bases: TGTGCCAGCAGTTACGGACAGGGTGGAAACACCATATATTTT. This translates into CASSYGQGGNTIYF.

This clone was recorded once. The gene calls are TRBV7-2 and TRBJ2-7, with 11 nucleotides matching TRBD2. Trimming removed 4 bases from V and 6 bases from J; junction bases left unmatched: 5. The CDR3 length is 14 residues. The germline V gene encodes CDR1 SGHTA and CDR2 FQGNSA. The DNA for the CDR3 is TGTGCCAGCAGCTCACTAGCGGGAGTGGCCGAGCAGTACTTC. Protein product: CASSSLAGVAEQYF.

This clone was counted a single time. The chain joins TRBV12-5 to TRBJ2-1, with TRBD2 matching 8 bases. After removal of 1 base from V and 7 bases from J, the junction contained 3 bases not matched to a gene. This CDR3 spans 14 amino acids. Germline CDR1 reads LGHNT; CDR2 reads FRNRAP. This CDR3 is CASGLAAGGNEQFF. CDR3 bases: TGTGCTAGTGGTTTGGCGGCGGGGGGAAATGAGCAGTTCTTC.

This clone has more than one count but fewer than ten. V gene TRBV25-1 combines with J gene TRBJ1-1; 8 bases match TRBD1. This CDR3 is 15 amino acids long. Germline values: CDR1 MGHDK, CDR2 SYGVNS. With 5 bases clipped from V and 1 base from J, the junction kept 6 bases outside the gene matches. CDR3 sequence: CASSISDRANTEAFF. The CDR3 region has the DNA TGTGCCAGCAGTATCTCGGACAGGGCGAACACTGAAGCTTTCTTT.

The chain has TRBV27 and TRBJ2-7, with 11 nucleotides matching TRBD2. The CDR3 has 15 residues. J lost 3 bases, V lost 4 bases, and 5 bases had no gene match. The germline V gene has CDR1 MNHEY and CDR2 SMNVEV (reference sequence). In nucleotides, the CDR3 is TGTGCCAGCAGTTCACTAGCGGGAGAACACTACGAGCAGTACTTC. Its protein is CASSSLAGEHYEQYF.

The chain is built from TRBV5-5 and TRBJ2-7; no definite D call. The CDR3 has 12 residues. The germline V gene has CDR1 SGHKS and CDR2 YYEKEE (reference sequence). The germline V and J ends were trimmed by 0 bases and 4 bases, with 5 bases remaining between them. CDR3 residues: CASSLAVYEQYF. CDR3 DNA sequence: TGTGCCAGCAGCTTGGCTGTATACGAGCAGTACTTC.

J is TRBJ2-3 and V is TRBV5-1, with D perhaps TRBD2 (5 bases). Germline CDR1 reads SGHRS; CDR2 reads YFSETQ. CDR3 length: 15 amino acids. Deletions cut 2 bases from V and 0 bases from J, with 10 bases between. CDR3 sequence (DNA): TGCGCCAGCAGCTTTGGACTTCCAAGCACAGATACGCAGTATTTT. Encoded protein: CASSFGLPSTDTQYF.

V is TRBV10-1 and J is TRBJ2-3, with D perhaps TRBD2 (6 bases). In germline, CDR1 is WNHNN, CDR2 SYGVQD (reference sequence). V lost 8 bases and J lost 0, with 9 bases in between. The CDR3 sequence is 13 residues long. The CDR3 bases are TGCGCCAGCTTAGCGGATAGCACAGATACGCAGTATTTT. It codes for CASLADSTDTQYF.

The chain joins TRBV7-9 to TRBJ1-4, with unresolved D. V lost 5 bases and J lost 0, with 13 bases in between. Germline V gene sequence: CDR1 SEHNR, CDR2 FQNEAQ (reference sequence). The CDR3 sequence is 16 residues long. Here the CDR3 DNA reads TGTGCCAGCAGCGCTAGCCGTGGGGCAACTAATGAAAAACTGTTTTTT. Amino acids: CASSASRGATNEKLFF. Full variable domain (missing parts from reference TRBV7-9 and TRBJ1-4): DTGVSQNPRHKITKRGQNVTFRCDPISEHNRLYWYRQTLGQGPEFLTYFQNEAQLEKSRLLSDRFSAERPKGSFSTLEIQRTEQGDSAMYLCASSASRGATNEKLFFGSGTQLSVL.

V gene TRBV9 combines with J gene TRBJ2-1; D remains ambiguous. Trimming stripped 0 bases from V and 9 bases from J, with 10 bases between. The germline CDR1 and CDR2 sequences are SGDLS and YYNGEE. This CDR3 region has 13 residues. Here the CDR3 reads CASSVATVGEQFF. As DNA, the CDR3 is TGTGCCAGCAGCGTAGCTACAGTGGGTGAGCAGTTCTTC.

A note on this clone: A much larger clone sits a single nucleotide away, making a read error possible. V and J are TRBV9 and TRBJ2-7; perhaps TRBD2 as D (6 bases). This CDR3 has 14 amino acids. The V gene lost 0 bases and the J gene lost 9 bases, with 16 bases spanning the gap. From germline, CDR1 is SGDLS and CDR2 YYNGEE. In DNA, the CDR3 is TGTGCCAGCAGCGTAGGCGGGGCAGGGAACGGGCAGTACTTC. Protein: CASSVGGAGNGQYF.

This chain joins TRBV21-1 and TRBJ2-7; the DNA was not used to check the table's D call, TRBD2. TRBV21-1 is termed a pseudogene. The CDR3 consists of 14 residues. CDR3 DNA sequence: TGTGCCAGCAGCAGGACTAGCGGGGCCTACGAGCAGTACTTC. This gives the protein CASSRTSGAYEQYF.

About this clone itself: Other nucleotide sequences in the sample specify the same CDR3. This chain connects TRBV11-3 to TRBJ2-3; D not resolved. This CDR3 is built from 13 residues. V was shortened by 0 bases and J by 3 bases, with 4 bases between the two germline ends. Looked up from germline, CDR1 is SGHNT and CDR2 is YENEEA. The CDR3 protein is CASSLEGTDTQYF. CDR3 coding DNA: TGTGCCAGCAGCTTAGAGGGAACAGATACGCAGTATTTT.